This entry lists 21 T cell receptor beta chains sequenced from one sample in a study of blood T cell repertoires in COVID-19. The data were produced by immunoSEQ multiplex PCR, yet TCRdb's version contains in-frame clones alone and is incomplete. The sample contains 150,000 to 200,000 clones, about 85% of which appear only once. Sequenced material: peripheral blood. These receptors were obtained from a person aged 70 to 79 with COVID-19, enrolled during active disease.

For the CDR3, the DNA is TGTGCCAGTAGTAGCCCCGGACAGGGCTATGGCTACACCTTC. This encodes CASSSPGQGYGYTF. The chain joins TRBV19 to TRBJ1-2; 8 bases are a match to TRBD1. Germline assignment: CDR1 LNHDA and CDR2 SQIVND (reference sequence). The length of the CDR3 is 14 residues. With 4 bases clipped from V and 4 bases from J, the junction kept 5 bases outside the gene matches.

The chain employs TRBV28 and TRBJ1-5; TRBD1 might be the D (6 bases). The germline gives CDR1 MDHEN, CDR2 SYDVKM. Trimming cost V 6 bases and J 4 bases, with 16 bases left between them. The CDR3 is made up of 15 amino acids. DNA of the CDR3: TGTGCCAGCAGGCCATCAGGGGTCGGGAATCAGCCCCAGCATTTT. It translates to CASRPSGVGNQPQHF.

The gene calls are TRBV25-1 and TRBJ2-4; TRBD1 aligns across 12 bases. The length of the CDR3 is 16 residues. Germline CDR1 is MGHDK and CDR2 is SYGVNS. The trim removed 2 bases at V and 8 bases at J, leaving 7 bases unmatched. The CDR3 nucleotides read TGTGCCAGCAGTGAAGGGACAGGGGGCCTGGGGGACATTCAGTACTTC. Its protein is CASSEGTGGLGDIQYF. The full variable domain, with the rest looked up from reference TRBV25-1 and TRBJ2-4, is EADIYQTPRYLVIGTGKKITLECSQTMGHDKMYWYQQDPGMELHLIHYSYGVNSTEKGDLSSESTVSRIRTEHFPLTLESARPSHTSQYLCASSEGTGGLGDIQYFGAGTRLSVL.

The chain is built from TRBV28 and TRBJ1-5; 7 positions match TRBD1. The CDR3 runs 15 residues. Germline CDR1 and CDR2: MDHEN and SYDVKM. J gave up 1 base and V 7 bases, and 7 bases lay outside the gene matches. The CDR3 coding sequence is TGTGCCAGCACCCCACGCAGGGGGAGCAATCAGCCCCAGCATTTT. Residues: CASTPRRGSNQPQHF.

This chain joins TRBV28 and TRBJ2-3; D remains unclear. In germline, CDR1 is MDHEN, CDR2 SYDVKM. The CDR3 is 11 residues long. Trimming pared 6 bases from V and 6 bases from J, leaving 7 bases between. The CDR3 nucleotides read TGTGCCAGCAGATGGGCGGATACGCAGTATTTT. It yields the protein CASRWADTQYF.

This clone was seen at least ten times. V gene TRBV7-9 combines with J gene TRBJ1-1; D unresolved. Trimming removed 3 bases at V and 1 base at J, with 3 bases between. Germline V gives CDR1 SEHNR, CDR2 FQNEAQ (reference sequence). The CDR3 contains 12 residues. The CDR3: CASSFQNTEAFF. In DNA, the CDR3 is TGTGCCAGCAGCTTCCAGAACACTGAAGCTTTCTTT.

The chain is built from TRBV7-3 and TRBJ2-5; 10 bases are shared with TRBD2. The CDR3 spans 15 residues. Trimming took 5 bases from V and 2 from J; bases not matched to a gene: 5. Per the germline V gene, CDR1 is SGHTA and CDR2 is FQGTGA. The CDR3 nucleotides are TGTGCCAGCAGCCAGAGGACTAGCGGACAAGAGACCCAGTACTTC. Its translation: CASSQRTSGQETQYF. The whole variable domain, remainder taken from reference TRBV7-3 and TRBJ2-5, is GAGVSQTPSNKVTEKGKYVELRCDPISGHTALYWYRQSLGQGPEFLIYFQGTGAADDSGLPNDRFFAVRPEGSVSTLKIQRTERGDSAVYLCASSQRTSGQETQYFGPGTRLLVL.

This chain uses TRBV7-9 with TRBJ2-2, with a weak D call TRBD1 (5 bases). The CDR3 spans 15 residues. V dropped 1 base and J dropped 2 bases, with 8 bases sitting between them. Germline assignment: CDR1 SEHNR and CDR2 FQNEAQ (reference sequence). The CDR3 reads CASSLVQGNTGELFF. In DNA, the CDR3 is TGTGCCAGCAGCTTAGTTCAGGGCAACACCGGGGAGCTGTTTTTT.

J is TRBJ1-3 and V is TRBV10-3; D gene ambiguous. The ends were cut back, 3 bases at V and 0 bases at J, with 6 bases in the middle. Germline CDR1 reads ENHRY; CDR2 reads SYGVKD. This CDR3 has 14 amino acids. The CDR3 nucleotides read TGTGCCATCAGTGAACAGAGCTCTGGAAACACCATATATTTT. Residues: CAISEQSSGNTIYF.

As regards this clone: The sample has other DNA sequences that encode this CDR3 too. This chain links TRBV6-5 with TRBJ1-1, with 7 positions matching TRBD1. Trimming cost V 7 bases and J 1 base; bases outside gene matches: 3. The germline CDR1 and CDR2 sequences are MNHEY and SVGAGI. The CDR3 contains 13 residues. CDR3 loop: CASISGGNTEAFF. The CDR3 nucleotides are TGTGCCAGCATTTCAGGGGGGAACACTGAAGCTTTCTTT.

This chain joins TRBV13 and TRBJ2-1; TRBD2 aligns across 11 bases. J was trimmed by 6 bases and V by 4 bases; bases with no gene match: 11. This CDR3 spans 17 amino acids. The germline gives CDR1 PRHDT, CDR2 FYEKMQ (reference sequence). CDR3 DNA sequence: TGTGCCAGCAGCTCCGTACGACTAGCGGGGCCCCTCAATGAGCAGTTCTTC. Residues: CASSSVRLAGPLNEQFF.

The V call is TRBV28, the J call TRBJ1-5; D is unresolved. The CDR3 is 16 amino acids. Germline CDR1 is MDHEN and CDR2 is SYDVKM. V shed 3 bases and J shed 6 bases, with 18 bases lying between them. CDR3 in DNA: TGTGCCAGCAGTTTGGTGTCCGGGTTGGACTCTCAGCCCCAGCATTTT. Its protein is CASSLVSGLDSQPQHF.

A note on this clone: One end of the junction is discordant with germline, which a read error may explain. CDR3 loop: CASSYRPSGANILTF. The CDR3 DNA reads TGTGCCAGCAGTTATCGGCCCTCTGGGGCCAACATCCTGACTTTC. The chain carries TRBV6-2 or TRBV6-3 and TRBJ2-6; tentatively, D is TRBD1 (5 bases). CDR1 and CDR2 (germline): MNHEY, SVGEGT. The CDR3 contains 15 residues.

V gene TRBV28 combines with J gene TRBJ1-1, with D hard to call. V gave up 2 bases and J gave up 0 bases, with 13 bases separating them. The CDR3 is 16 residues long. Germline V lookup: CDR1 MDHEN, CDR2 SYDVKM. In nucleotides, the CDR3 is TGTGCCAGCAGTTTAGTCTTCGGCGACTTGAACACTGAAGCTTTCTTT. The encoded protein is CASSLVFGDLNTEAFF.

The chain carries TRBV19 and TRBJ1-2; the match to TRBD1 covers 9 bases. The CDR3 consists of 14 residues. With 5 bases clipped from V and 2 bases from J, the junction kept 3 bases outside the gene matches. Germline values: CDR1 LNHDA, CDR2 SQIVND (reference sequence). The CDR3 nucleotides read TGTGCCAGTAGTGGACAGGGGCGCAACTATGGCTACACCTTC. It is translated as CASSGQGRNYGYTF.

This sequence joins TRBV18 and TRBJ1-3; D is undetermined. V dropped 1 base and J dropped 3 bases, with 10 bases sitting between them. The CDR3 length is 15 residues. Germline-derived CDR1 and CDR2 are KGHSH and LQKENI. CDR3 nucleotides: TGTGCCAGCTCACCACTCACGAGGGATGGAAACACCATATATTTT. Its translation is CASSPLTRDGNTIYF.

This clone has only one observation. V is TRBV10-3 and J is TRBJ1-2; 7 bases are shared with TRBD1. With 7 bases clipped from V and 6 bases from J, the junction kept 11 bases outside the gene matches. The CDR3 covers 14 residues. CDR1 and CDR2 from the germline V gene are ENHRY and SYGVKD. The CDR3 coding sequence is TGTGCCATCACGTTGACAGGGCTCCCCGATGGCTACACCTTC. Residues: CAITLTGLPDGYTF.

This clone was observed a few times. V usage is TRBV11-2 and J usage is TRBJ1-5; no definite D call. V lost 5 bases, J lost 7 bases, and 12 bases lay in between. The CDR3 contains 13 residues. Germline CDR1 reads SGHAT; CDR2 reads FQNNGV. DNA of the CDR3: TGTGCCAGCAGCCAGCAAGGAGGGCAGCCCCAGCATTTT. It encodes CASSQQGGQPQHF. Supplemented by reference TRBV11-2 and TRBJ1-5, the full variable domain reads EAGVAQSPRYKIIEKRQSVAFWCNPISGHATLYWYQQILGQGPKLLIQFQNNGVVDDSQLPKDRFSAERLKGVDSTLKIQPAKLEDSAVYLCASSQQGGQPQHFGDGTRLSIL.

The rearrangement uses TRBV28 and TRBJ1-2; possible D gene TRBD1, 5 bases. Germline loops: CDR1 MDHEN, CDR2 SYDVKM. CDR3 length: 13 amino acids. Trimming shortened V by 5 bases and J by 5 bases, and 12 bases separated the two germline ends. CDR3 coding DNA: TGTGCCAGCAGTCCTTTGACAGTATATGGCTACACCTTC. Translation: CASSPLTVYGYTF.

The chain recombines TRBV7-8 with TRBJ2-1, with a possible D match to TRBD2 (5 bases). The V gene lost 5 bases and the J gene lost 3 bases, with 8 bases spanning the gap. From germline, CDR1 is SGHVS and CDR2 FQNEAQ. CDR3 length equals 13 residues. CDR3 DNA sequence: TGTGCCAGCAGCGAGACTAACTACAATGAGCAGTTCTTC. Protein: CASSETNYNEQFF.

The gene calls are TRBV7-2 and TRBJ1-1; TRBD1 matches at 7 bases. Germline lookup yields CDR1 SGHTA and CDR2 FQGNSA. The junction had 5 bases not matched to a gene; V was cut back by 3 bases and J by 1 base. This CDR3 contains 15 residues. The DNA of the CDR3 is TGTGCCAGCAGCTTCACAGGGACAGCGAACACTGAAGCTTTCTTT. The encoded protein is CASSFTGTANTEAFF.